This TCR beta chain emerged from a study of T cells in Graves' hyperthyroidism and ophthalmopathy. Across the whole study: Once the initial diagnosis was made, peripheral blood was obtained before any treatment. Points from the study as a whole: Most clonotypes that expanded in the thyroid above 0.001 also showed up in blood.

About this clonotype: Its antigen remains unidentified.

Germline loops: CDR1 LNHDA, CDR2 SQIVND (reference sequence). Trimming took off 5 bases at V and 2 bases at J, with 9 bases between the two ends. CDR3 length: 13 amino acids. In the ophthalmopathy cohort, Clinical Activity Score was at least 3, NOSPECS grade at least 4, and duration under 3 months. For the diagnoses, clinical symptoms, serum thyroxine and TRAb, thyroid ultrasound and orbital computed tomography were used. The investigators amplified TCR beta CDR3 regions from RNA transcripts. The HTBI primer set drove a first-round RT-PCR of the TCR CDR3. TCRdb reprocessed the multiplex PCR reads with MiXCR, giving one entry per CDR3 protein. The sample carries 250,000 to 400,000 distinct CDR3 sequences, around 13% recorded once.

The rearrangement uses TRBV19 and TRBJ1-2, with no clear D. The sample consisted of blood. The TCR was taken from a woman aged 40 to 50 with Graves' ophthalmopathy. The CDR3 DNA is TGTGCCAGTAGTTTGCAGAAGAACTATGGCTACACCTTC. This codes for CASSLQKNYGYTF.